The entry below gives a single T cell receptor (beta chain) sequence along with its context. Its specific antigen is unknown. No quality values exist for individual bases; no much larger clone is one base distant. Genomic DNA was extracted from sorted cells for sequencing of the TCRbeta CDR3 region. The immunoSEQ Assay was used to sequence the TCRbeta CDR3 regions. This immuneACCESS table, as held by TCRdb, lists in-frame sequences with V and J called but not all clones. Of the missing ones, under half trace to an unresolved V gene in checked studies; the others have no known cause. The sample table lists approximately 46,000 clones, approximately 80% of them with a count of one. The top ten clonotypes cover 3% to 5% of the sample. The sample is drawn from a study of OX40 agonist ivuxolimab in advanced cancers. The study in broad terms: Ivuxolimab was an agonistic, fully human IgG2 monoclonal antibody directed against OX40 (CD134), a costimulatory receptor. Intravenous ivuxolimab was administered to patients every 2 weeks at six dose levels: 0.01, 0.1, 0.3, 1.5, 3 and 10 mg/kg. Of the 50 to 55 patients in dose escalation, approximately 20 had hepatocellular carcinoma, some 15 had melanoma, 9 had renal cell carcinoma and 9 had head and neck cancer. In the dose-escalation cohort, approximately 80% of patients were male, and the mean age was 60 years with a range of 23 to 79. Prior anti-PD-1, anti-PD-L1 or anti-CTLA-4 therapy was permitted, and 30% to 50% of dose-escalation patients had received checkpoint inhibitors. Partial responses were achieved by three dose-escalation patients, of whom one had hepatocellular carcinoma and two had cutaneous melanoma. Peripheral TCRbeta sequencing aimed to test whether ivuxolimab altered TCR sequence diversity and caused clonal T-cell expansion. The paper describes the monotherapy dose-escalation part (N of about 52 patients) of the phase I trial of ivuxolimab.

Patients with autoimmune disease history or receiving systemic immunosuppression were excluded from the trial. In every dose cohort, peripheral blood was drawn for TCR sequencing at baseline, cycle 4 day 1, and cycle 7 day 1. Samples were obtained from an open-label, multicenter, first-in-human phase I dose-escalation trial of ivuxolimab. Adults with locally advanced or metastatic melanoma, renal cell carcinoma, hepatocellular carcinoma or head and neck squamous cell carcinoma were enrolled in the trial. Before TCR sequencing, CD4+ T cells and CD8+ T cells were sorted from peripheral blood as separate populations. Here is what the overall study found, with its caveats: Antigen specificity was not determined for the clonally expanded peripheral T cells. Low levels of normalized T-cell clonal expansion were also shown by some nonresponding patients. After ivuxolimab, expanded clones were on average more numerous among CD8+ T cells than among CD4+ T cells. At doses of 0.1 to 3.0 mg/kg, clonal expansion of both CD4+ and CD8+ T cells in blood was seen between baseline and week 6. In partial responders in the 0.1-3.0 mg/kg groups, normalized peripheral clonal expansion was found to be among the lowest, especially among CD8+ T cells.

The receptor's source is an adult with an advanced solid tumor such as melanoma, head and neck, liver or kidney cancer. The source was CD4+ or CD8+ T cells sorted from blood, collected in a trial of the OX40 agonist ivuxolimab.

The base sequence is TGTGCCAGCTATGGAGGGGCAGGGACCGACACTGAAGCTTTCTTT. This sequence encodes CASYGGAGTDTEAFF. The chain couples TRBV5-4 to TRBJ1-1; the D segment could be TRBD1, given 5 matching bases. V is pared back by 7 bases and J by 3 bases, with 19 bases lying between the germline termini. The CDR3 contains 15 residues, cysteine and phenylalanine counted. Only CDR3 DNA is held: 45 bases, read in frame from base 1. According to the germline V gene (reference sequence), CDR1 reads SGHNT and CDR2 reads YYREEE. Supplemented by the reference TRBV5-4 and TRBJ1-1 proteins around the CDR3, the complete variable domain is ETGVTQSPTHLIKTRGQQVTLRCSSQSGHNTVSWYQQALGQGPQFIFQYYREEENGRGNFPPRFSGLQFPNYSSELNVNALELDDSALYLCASYGGAGTDTEAFFGQGTRLTVV.